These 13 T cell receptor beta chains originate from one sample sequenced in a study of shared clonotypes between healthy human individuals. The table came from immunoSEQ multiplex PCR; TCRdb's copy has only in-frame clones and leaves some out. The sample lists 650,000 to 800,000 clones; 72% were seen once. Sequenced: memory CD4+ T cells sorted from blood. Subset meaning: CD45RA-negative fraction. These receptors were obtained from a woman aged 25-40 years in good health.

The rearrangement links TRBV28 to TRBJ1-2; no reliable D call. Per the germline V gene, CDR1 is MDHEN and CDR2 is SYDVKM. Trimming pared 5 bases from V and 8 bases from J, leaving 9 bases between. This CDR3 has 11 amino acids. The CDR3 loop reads CASSTTAGYTF. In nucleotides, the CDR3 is TGTGCCAGCAGTACCACTGCAGGCTACACCTTC.

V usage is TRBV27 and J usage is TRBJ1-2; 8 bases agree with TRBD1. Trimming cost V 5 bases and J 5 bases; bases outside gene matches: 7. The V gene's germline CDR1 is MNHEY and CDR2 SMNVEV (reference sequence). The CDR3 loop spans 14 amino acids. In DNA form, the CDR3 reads TGTGCCAGCAGTCCACAAGGACAGGGTTATGGCTACACCTTC. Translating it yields CASSPQGQGYGYTF.

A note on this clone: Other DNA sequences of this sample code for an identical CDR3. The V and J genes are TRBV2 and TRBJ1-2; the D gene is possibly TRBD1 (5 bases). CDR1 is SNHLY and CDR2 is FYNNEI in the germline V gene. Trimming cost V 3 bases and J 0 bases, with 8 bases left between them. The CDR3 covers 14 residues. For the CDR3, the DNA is TGTGCCAGCAGTGAGCGGGGCGCTAACTATGGCTACACCTTC. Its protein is CASSERGANYGYTF.

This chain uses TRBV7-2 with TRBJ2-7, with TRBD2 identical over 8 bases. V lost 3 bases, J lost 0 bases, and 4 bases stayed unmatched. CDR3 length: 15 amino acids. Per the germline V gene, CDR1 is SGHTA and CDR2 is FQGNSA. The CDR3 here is CASSFGSGNSYEQYF. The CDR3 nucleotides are TGTGCCAGCAGCTTTGGTAGCGGGAACTCCTACGAGCAGTACTTC.

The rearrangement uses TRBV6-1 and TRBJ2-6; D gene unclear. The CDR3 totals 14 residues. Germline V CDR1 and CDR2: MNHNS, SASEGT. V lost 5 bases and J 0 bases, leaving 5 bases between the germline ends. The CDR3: CASSKVSGANVLTF. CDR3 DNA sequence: TGTGCCAGCAGTAAGGTCTCTGGGGCCAACGTCCTGACTTTC.

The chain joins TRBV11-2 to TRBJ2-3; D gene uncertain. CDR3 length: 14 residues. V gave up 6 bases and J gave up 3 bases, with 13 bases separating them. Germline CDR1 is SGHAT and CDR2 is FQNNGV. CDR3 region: CASSPFFGTDTQYF. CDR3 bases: TGTGCCAGCAGTCCCTTTTTCGGTACAGATACGCAGTATTTT.

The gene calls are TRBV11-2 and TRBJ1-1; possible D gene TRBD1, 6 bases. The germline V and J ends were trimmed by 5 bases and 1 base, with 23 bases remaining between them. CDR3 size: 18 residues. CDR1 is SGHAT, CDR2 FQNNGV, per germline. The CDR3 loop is CASSRTIGQPTKNTEAFF. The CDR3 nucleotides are TGTGCCAGCAGCCGGACCATCGGACAGCCGACCAAGAACACTGAAGCTTTCTTT.

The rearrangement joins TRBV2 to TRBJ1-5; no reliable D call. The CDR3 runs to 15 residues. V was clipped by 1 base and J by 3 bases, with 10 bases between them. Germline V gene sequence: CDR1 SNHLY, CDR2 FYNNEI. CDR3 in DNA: TGTGCCAGCAGTGAAGAAACCGGGAACAATCAGCCCCAGCATTTT. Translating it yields CASSEETGNNQPQHF.

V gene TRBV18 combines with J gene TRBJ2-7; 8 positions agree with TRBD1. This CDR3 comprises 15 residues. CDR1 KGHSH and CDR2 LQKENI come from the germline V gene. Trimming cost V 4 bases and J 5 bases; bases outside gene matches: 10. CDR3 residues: CASSQTDRARDEQYF. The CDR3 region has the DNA TGTGCCAGCTCACAAACGGACAGGGCTAGGGACGAGCAGTACTTC.

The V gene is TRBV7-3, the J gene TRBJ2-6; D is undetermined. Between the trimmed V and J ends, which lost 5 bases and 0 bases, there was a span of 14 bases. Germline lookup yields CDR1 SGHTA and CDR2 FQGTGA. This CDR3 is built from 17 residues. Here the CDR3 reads CASSPRGRLSGANVLTF. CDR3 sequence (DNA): TGTGCCAGCAGCCCTAGAGGCCGGCTCTCTGGGGCCAACGTCCTGACTTTC. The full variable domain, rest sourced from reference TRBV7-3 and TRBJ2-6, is GAGVSQTPSNKVTEKGKYVELRCDPISGHTALYWYRQSLGQGPEFLIYFQGTGAADDSGLPNDRFFAVRPEGSVSTLKIQRTERGDSAVYLCASSPRGRLSGANVLTFGAGSRLTVL.

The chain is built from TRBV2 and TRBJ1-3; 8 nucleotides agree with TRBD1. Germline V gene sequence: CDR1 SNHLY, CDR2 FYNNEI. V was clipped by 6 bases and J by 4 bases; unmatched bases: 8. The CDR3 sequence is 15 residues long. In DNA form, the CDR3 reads TGTGCCAGCAGGAAAGGACAGGGTCCCGGAAACACCATATATTTT. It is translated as CASRKGQGPGNTIYF.

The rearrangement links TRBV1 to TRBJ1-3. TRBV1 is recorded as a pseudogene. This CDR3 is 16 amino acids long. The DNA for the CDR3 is TGCACCAGCAGCCAAGATCACCGCGGCGGTGGAAACACCATATATTTT. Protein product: CTSSQDHRGGGNTIYF.

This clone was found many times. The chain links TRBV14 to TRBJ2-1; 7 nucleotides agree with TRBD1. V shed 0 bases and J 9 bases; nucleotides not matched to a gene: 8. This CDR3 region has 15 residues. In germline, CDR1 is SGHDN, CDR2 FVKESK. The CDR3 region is CASSQENVPGGEQFF. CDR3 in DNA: TGTGCCAGCAGCCAAGAAAACGTACCAGGGGGTGAGCAGTTCTTC.